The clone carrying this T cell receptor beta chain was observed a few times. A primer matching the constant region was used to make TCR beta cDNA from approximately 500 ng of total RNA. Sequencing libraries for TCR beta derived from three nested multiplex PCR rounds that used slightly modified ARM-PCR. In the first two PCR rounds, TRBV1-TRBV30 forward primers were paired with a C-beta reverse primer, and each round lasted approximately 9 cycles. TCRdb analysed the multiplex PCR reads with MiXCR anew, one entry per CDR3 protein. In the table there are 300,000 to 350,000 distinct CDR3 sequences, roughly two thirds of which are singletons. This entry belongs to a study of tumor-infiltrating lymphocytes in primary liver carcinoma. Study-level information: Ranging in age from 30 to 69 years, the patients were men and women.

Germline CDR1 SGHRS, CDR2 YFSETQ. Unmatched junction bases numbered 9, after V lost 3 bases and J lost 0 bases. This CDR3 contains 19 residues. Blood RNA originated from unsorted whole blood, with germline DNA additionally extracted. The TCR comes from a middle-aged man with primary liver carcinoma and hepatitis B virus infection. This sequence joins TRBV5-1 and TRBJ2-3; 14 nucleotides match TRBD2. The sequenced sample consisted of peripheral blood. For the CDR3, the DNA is TGCGCCAGCAGCTCGGGACTAGCGGGAGCTCGGTCTAGCACAGATACGCAGTATTTT. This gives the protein CASSSGLAGARSSTDTQYF.